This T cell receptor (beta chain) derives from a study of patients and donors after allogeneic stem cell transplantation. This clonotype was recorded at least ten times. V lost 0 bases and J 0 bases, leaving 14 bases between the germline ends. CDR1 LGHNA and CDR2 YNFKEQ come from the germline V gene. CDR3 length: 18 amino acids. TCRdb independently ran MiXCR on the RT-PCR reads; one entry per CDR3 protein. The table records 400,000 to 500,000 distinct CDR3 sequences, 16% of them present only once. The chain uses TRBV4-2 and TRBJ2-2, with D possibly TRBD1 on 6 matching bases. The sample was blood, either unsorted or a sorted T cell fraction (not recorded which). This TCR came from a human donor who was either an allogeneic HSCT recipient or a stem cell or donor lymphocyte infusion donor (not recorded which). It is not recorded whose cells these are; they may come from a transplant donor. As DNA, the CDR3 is TGTGCCAGCAGCCAAGAGGGGCCAGGGGCGGCGAACACCGGGGAGCTGTTTTTT. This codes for CASSQEGPGAANTGELFF.